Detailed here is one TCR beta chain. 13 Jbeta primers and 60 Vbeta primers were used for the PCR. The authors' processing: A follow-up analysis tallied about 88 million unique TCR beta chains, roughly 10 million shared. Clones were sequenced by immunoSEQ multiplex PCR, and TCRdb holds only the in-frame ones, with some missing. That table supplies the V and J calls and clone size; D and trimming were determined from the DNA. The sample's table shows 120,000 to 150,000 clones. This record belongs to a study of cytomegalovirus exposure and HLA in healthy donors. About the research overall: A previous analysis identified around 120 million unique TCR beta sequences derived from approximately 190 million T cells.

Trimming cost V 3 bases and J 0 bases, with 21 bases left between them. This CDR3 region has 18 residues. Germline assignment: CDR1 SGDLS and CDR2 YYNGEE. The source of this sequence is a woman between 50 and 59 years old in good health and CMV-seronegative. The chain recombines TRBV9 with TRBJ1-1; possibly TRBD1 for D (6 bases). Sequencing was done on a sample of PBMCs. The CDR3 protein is CASSALLRGEEMNTEAFF. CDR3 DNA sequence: TGTGCCAGCAGCGCCCTACTCAGGGGTGAGGAGATGAACACTGAAGCTTTCTTT.